This TCR beta chain was sequenced for a study of cytomegalovirus exposure and HLA in healthy donors. Donors sampled were nominally healthy, though unrecorded immune exposures were likely. On this clone: Its specificity is not known.

Study conclusions and caveats: Earlier findings revealed that most TCR beta V segments proved productive either about 90% or about 30% of the time. Association of a missense DCLRE1C variant with TCR beta V- and J-gene trimming was reported in a later analysis. The authors listed approximately 150 TCR beta chains as cytomegalovirus-associated.

V lost 3 bases and J lost 6, with 14 bases in between. Germline CDR1 SGHAT, CDR2 FQNNGV. The CDR3 sequence is 14 residues long. Primers: 60 Vbeta forward and 13 Jbeta reverse. Data came from immunoSEQ multiplex PCR; TCRdb stores just in-frame clones and leaves some out. This table holds some 180,000 clones, 9.5% found once. Sequencing was done on a sample of PBMCs. This TCR came from a woman aged 25 to 39 in good health and CMV-seropositive. The chain is built from TRBV11-2 and TRBJ1-1, with a weak D call TRBD1 (5 bases). The CDR3 DNA is TGTGCCAGCAGCTTTACGGCAGGGCGATCTGAAGCTTTCTTT. Its translation: CASSFTAGRSEAFF.